This T cell receptor beta chain came from a study of blood T cell repertoires in COVID-19. The wider study: Italy, Spain and the United States were the sources of the convalescent and acute COVID-19 samples. Nucleic acid was either cDNA or gDNA, and it came from T cells, B-cell-depleted T cells, or PBMCs.

The V gene's germline CDR1 is SGHVS and CDR2 FNYEAQ. V was clipped by 5 bases and J by 7 bases; unmatched bases: 7. This CDR3 spans 15 amino acids. In the original processing: By means of reference gene primer amplification, nucleated cell counts were estimated. Libraries were prepared by immunoSEQ multiplex PCR; TCRdb keeps only in-frame clonotypes and omits some of them. V and J calls and clone size follow that table, whereas D and trimming were derived from the DNA. The sample holds approximately 71,000 clones, more than 75% seen once. The genes are TRBV7-6 and TRBJ2-1; TRBD2 aligns across 11 bases. This sequence originates from an elderly woman with acute or convalescent COVID-19. The sample taken for sequencing was peripheral blood. In DNA form, the CDR3 reads TGTGCCAGCAGCCGGGCGGGACTAGCGGAAAATGAGCAGTTCTTC. This gives the protein CASSRAGLAENEQFF.